Below are 12 T cell receptor beta chains sequenced from a single sample in a study of T cells in Graves' hyperthyroidism and ophthalmopathy. TCR beta CDR3 regions were amplified from RNA transcripts. First-round RT-PCR of the TCR CDR3 relied on the HTBI primer set. TCRdb processed the multiplex PCR reads anew with MiXCR; each CDR3 protein has one entry. There are 480,000 or so distinct CDR3 sequences in the sample; roughly 45% occur only once, and about 43% lies in the top ten. The specimen was peripheral blood or thyroid tissue (not recorded which). These receptors were collected from an adult woman with Graves' disease, either hyperthyroidism or ophthalmopathy (not recorded which).

This clonotype was observed a handful of times. The J gene is TRBJ2-1, the V gene TRBV10-3, with D possibly matching TRBD1 (6 bases). CDR1 and CDR2 from the germline V gene are ENHRY and SYGVKD. CDR3 length equals 12 residues. The V gene lost 10 bases and the J gene lost 4 bases, with 11 bases spanning the gap. The CDR3 region is CATRDTYNEQFF. CDR3 nucleotide sequence: TGTGCCACCCGGGACACTTACAATGAGCAGTTCTTC.

Regarding this clonotype: Here the CDR3 omits its conserved ending phenylalanine or tryptophan, so a read error is the likely source. The CDR3 region has the DNA TGTGCCAGCAGCTTAGCGGGCGATCAGCCCCAGCATCTT. Its protein product is CASSLAGDQPQHL. The chain recombines TRBV7-2 with TRBJ1-5; unclear D gene. The CDR3 length is 13 residues. Germline lookup yields CDR1 SGHTA and CDR2 FQGNSA. The germline V and J ends were trimmed by 0 bases and 5 bases, with 5 bases remaining between them.

This clonotype turned up a few times. V and J are TRBV30 and TRBJ2-7; the match to TRBD1 covers 8 bases. CDR1 and CDR2 (germline): GTSNPN, SVGIG (reference sequence). Unmatched junction bases numbered 3, after V lost 2 bases and J lost 0 bases. The CDR3 runs 14 residues. The CDR3 loop is CAWSTGGGSYEQYF. The DNA for the CDR3 is TGTGCCTGGAGTACAGGGGGAGGCTCCTACGAGCAGTACTTC.

Many counts were recorded for this clonotype. The genes are TRBV7-2 and TRBJ1-3, with D uncertain. CDR1 and CDR2 (germline): SGHTA, FQGNSA. The CDR3 is made up of 15 amino acids. V gave up 5 bases and J gave up 1 base, with 12 bases separating them. CDR3 in DNA: TGTGCCAGCAGCCCCAGGACGGCATCTGGAAACACCATATATTTT. Residues: CASSPRTASGNTIYF.

This chain connects TRBV11-1 to TRBJ2-7; D gene unclear. Germline CDR1 SGHAT, CDR2 FQDESV (reference sequence). The CDR3 length is 16 residues. V lost 0 bases and J 0 bases, leaving 12 bases between the germline ends. This CDR3 is CASSLAGGTPSYEQYF. In DNA form, the CDR3 reads TGTGCCAGCAGCTTAGCGGGCGGAACTCCCTCCTACGAGCAGTACTTC.

This clonotype was seen once. The V gene is TRBV20-1, the J gene TRBJ2-2; D is uncertain. This CDR3 comprises 11 residues. The V gene's germline CDR1 is DFQATT and CDR2 SNEGSKA (reference sequence). V lost 6 bases and J 9 bases, leaving 11 bases between the germline ends. CDR3 sequence (DNA): TGCAGTGCCAGGACGAACAGGGAGCTGTTTTTT. Its protein product is CSARTNRELFF.

The V and J genes are TRBV2 and TRBJ1-5; 11 positions agree with TRBD1. Germline trimming cut 6 bases from V and 4 bases from J; bases unmatched to any gene: 8. Germline CDR1 is SNHLY and CDR2 is FYNNEI. The CDR3 totals 16 residues. The CDR3 sequence is CASRRGTGGRNQPQHF. The CDR3 coding sequence is TGTGCCAGCAGACGGGGGACAGGGGGACGGAATCAGCCCCAGCATTTT. Combining the CDR3 with reference TRBV2 and TRBJ1-5 gives the whole variable domain EPEVTQTPSHQVTQMGQEVILRCVPISNHLYFYWYRQILGQKVEFLVSFYNNEISEKSEIFDDQFSVERPDGSNFTLKIRSTKLEDSAMYFCASRRGTGGRNQPQHFGDGTRLSIL.

The chain is built from TRBV7-8 and TRBJ1-2, with 7 bases identical to TRBD1. Germline V gene sequence: CDR1 SGHVS, CDR2 FQNEAQ. CDR3 length: 13 residues. With 3 bases clipped from V and 7 bases from J, the junction kept 5 bases outside the gene matches. Here the CDR3 reads CASSFNRGSGYTF. The CDR3 coding sequence is TGTGCCAGCAGCTTTAACAGGGGCTCTGGCTACACCTTC.

The chain combines TRBV9 with TRBJ2-7; 11 bases match TRBD2. This CDR3 is built from 13 residues. With 6 bases clipped from V and 12 bases from J, the junction kept 11 bases outside the gene matches. Germline V gene lookup returns CDR1 SGDLS and CDR2 YYNGEE. The CDR3, as DNA: TGTGCCAGCATGCTGGGGACTAGCGGCCCACTGTACTTC. Translated: CASMLGTSGPLYF.

Only a few counts were recorded for this clonotype. The rearrangement links TRBV2 to TRBJ1-6, with 7 bases fitting TRBD1. The CDR3 length is 15 residues. V trimming: 3 bases; J trimming: 7 bases; junction bases outside the gene matches: 6. Germline assignment: CDR1 SNHLY and CDR2 FYNNEI. The CDR3 nucleotides read TGTGCCAGCAGTGACCGACAGGGTGGGAATTCACCCCTCCACTTT. It specifies CASSDRQGGNSPLHF.

This clonotype occurred a few times. The genes are TRBV27 and TRBJ1-6; TRBD1 might be the D (6 bases). V dropped 3 bases and J dropped 7 bases, with 13 bases sitting between them. From germline, CDR1 is MNHEY and CDR2 SMNVEV (reference sequence). The CDR3 runs to 15 residues. This CDR3 is CASSFDRLGNSPLHF. The CDR3 nucleotides read TGTGCCAGCAGTTTCGACAGGCTGGGGAATTCACCCCTCCACTTT.

Ten or more counts support this clonotype. This chain connects TRBV14 to TRBJ1-1, with D hard to call. The CDR3 length is 14 residues. Trimming removed 4 bases at V and 1 base at J, with 10 bases between. Germline V lookup: CDR1 SGHDN, CDR2 FVKESK. CDR3 coding DNA: TGTGCCAGCAGCCTTTTGCGGGGGAACACTGAAGCTTTCTTT. This sequence encodes CASSLLRGNTEAFF.